This T cell receptor (beta chain) was retrieved from a study of CXCR3-negative and CXCR3-positive naive CD8 T cells. Study-level findings and limits: Naive cells used TRBV-TRBJ genes in much the same way whether CXCR3-negative or CXCR3-positive; memory cells did not. Naive cells positive for CXCR3 carried more hydrophobic TRB CDR3s than CXCR3-negative ones. CXCR3 levels fell partly with cryopreservation; most assays relied on fresh PBMCs. Similarly elevated diversity marked both naive subsets, with memory CD8+ cells showing far lower diversity.

Germline V gene sequence: CDR1 SGHTA, CDR2 FQGNSA. This CDR3 contains 16 residues. Each TRB cDNA library was prepared by 5' RACE (with UMI labels). From its re-call of the 5' RACE reads, TCRdb lists each CDR3 protein once, without DNA. Its listing shows about 89,000 distinct CDR3 sequences. A remark on this clonotype: Its antigen is undetermined.

Naive CD8+ T cells showed a CD45RO-CCR7+CD27+CD95- phenotype. The receptor was isolated from a human donor in good health. Some clones in this sample may be carry-over from other donors' samples. This sequence joins TRBV7-2 and TRBJ2-1; TCRdb's D gene call, TRBD2, goes unchecked for lack of DNA. Sequenced material: naive CXCR3+ CD8+ T cells from blood. Sample subset: CD45RO-CCR7+CD27+CD95- naive CD8+ T cells expressing CXCR3 (TNR3+). The CDR3: CASSLAVGIKEDEQFF.